This T cell receptor (beta chain) was captured by sequencing in a study of OX40 agonist ivuxolimab in advanced cancers. In germline, CDR1 is ENHRY, CDR2 SYGVKD. V lost 8 bases, J lost 2 bases, and 11 bases lay in between. This CDR3 has 13 residues. The repertoire was sequenced with immunoSEQ multiplex PCR; TCRdb's copy has only in-frame clones and lacks some. Of around 48,000 clones listed, 83% were seen once; the top ten hold roughly 1.2%. This specimen was CD4+ or CD8+ T cells sorted from blood, taken in a trial of the OX40 agonist ivuxolimab. This chain uses TRBV10-3 with TRBJ2-3, with TRBD2 as a possible D gene (5 bases). This receptor was taken from an adult with an advanced solid tumor such as melanoma, head and neck, liver or kidney cancer. CDR3 DNA: TGTGCCATCGCGGGCTTAAACACAGATACGCAGTATTTT. Amino acids: CAIAGLNTDTQYF.